This T cell receptor (beta chain) originates from a study of T cell responses to AZD1222 COVID-19 vaccine. In regard to this clone: The antigen is not known.

V lost 2 bases to trimming and J lost 1 base, with 9 bases between them. CDR3 length: 14 amino acids. Germline CDR1 SGHNT, CDR2 YYREEE (reference sequence). Study outcomes and limitations: Repertoire collection took place solely once the T cell response had peaked. Unmutated variant regions are reportedly the target of nearly half of TCRs that are spike-specific. Dominant at 160-218 and 743-854, vaccine-associated CD4 TCRs also spanned spike. Among those given AZD1222, only six were seropositive at baseline.

Repertoires were generated with immunoSEQ multiplex PCR, while TCRdb's copy carries only in-frame clones and drops some. The sample lists around 130,000 clones, about nine tenths occurring once. Sequences were derived from peripheral blood, sampled 28 days after the second AZD1222 dose. The rearrangement links TRBV5-4 to TRBJ1-1; no clear D gene. The clonotype originates from an adult who received the AZD1222 COVID-19 vaccine. The CDR3 spells CASSFGRTNTEAFF. CDR3 bases: TGTGCCAGCAGCTTTGGCAGAACGAACACTGAAGCTTTCTTT.